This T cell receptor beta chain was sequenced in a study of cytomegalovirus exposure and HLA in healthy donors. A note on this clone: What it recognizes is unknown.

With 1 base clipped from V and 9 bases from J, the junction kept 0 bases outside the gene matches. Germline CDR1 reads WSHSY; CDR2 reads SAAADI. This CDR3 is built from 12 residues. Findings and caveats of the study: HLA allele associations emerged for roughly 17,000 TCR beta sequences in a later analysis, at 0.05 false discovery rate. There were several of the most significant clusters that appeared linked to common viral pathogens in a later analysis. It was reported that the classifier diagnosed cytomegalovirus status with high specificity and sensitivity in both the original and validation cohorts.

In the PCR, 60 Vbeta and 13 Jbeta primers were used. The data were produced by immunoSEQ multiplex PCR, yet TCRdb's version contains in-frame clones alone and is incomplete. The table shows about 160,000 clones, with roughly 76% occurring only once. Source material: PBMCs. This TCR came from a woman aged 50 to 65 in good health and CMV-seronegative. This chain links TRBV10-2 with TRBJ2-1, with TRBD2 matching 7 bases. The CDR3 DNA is TGCGCCAGCAGTGAGTGGGGGGGTGAGCAGTTCTTC. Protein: CASSEWGGEQFF.